The count of the clone carrying this T cell receptor (beta chain) is one. Its antigen is unknown. Every patient was untreated before thyroid surgery. This specimen belongs to a study of metastatic and nonmetastatic thyroid tumors. At the level of the study: Thyroid patients, malignant and benign, had repertoires compared across blood and tumor or nodule tissue.

The CDR3 runs 11 residues. Trimming pared 4 bases from V and 5 bases from J, leaving 9 bases between. Looked up from germline, CDR1 is GTSNPN and CDR2 is SVGIG (reference sequence). The study, taken as a whole, reports: In blood and tumor, TCR beta diversity was reportedly significantly higher in malignant thyroid tumors than in benign nodules.

Per the original data handling: The study built a papillary thyroid cancer distant-metastasis classifier from CDR3 differences across clinicopathological groups. TCRdb reassembled clones from the PCR reads with MiXCR. TCRdb's processing, not the study's, gives the V and J calls here. The sample has about 59,000 clones; roughly 16% are singletons. The sequenced material came from blood. The genes are TRBV30 and TRBJ2-7; D is ambiguous. This clonotype was obtained from a male donor with papillary thyroid cancer or a benign thyroid nodule (not recorded which). Some clones in this sample may be carry-over from other donors' samples. As DNA, the CDR3 is TGTGCCTGGACCTCTCTTCACGAGCAGTACTTC. Amino acids: CAWTSLHEQYF.